The T cell receptor (beta chain) described here comes from a study of PD-1 blockade in classical Hodgkin lymphoma. At the level of the study: The patients were dosed with nivolumab 3 mg/kg, infused intravenously every 2 weeks.

A word on this clone: No antigen is known for it.

General observations from the study: CD4+ but not CD8+ TCR diversity rose significantly by C4D1. Differences between repertoires have undefined causes, possibly disease activity or prior therapy.

V shed 4 bases and J 3 bases; nucleotides not matched to a gene: 3. This CDR3 region has 12 residues. Germline V lookup: CDR1 SQVTM, CDR2 ANQGSEA. Assay: immunoSEQ multiplex PCR; the TCRdb copy retains only in-frame clones and omits some. The sample includes some 12,000 clones, around 75% of them seen just once. No patient escaped relapse after autologous stem cell transplantation, and brentuximab vedotin exposure varied. Sequences were derived from peripheral blood mononuclear cells (PBMCs), sampled at baseline. The receptor's source is a human donor with classical Hodgkin lymphoma. The chain links TRBV29-1 to TRBJ2-7; 7 bases align to TRBD2. The CDR3: CSVVSGGYEQYF. The CDR3, as DNA: TGCAGCGTTGTGTCGGGGGGCTACGAGCAGTACTTC.